Below, 32 T cell receptor beta chains from the same sample are listed, as sequenced in a study of cytomegalovirus exposure and HLA in healthy donors. The PCR had 60 Vbeta and 13 Jbeta primers. TCRdb's copy holds only in-frame clones and misses some; the assay was immunoSEQ multiplex PCR. The sample yields approximately 140,000 clones, 76% seen once. The sample comprised PBMCs. The receptors stem from a man aged 18 to 29 in good health and CMV-seronegative.

The CDR3 DNA is TGTGCCAGCAGCTCCATATCGGGAGGTGAGCAGTACTTC. As protein: CASSSISGGEQYF. The chain is built from TRBV13 and TRBJ2-7, with TRBD2 matching over 7 bases. The junction had 7 bases not matched to a gene; V was cut back by 4 bases and J by 7 bases. CDR1 PRHDT and CDR2 FYEKMQ come from the germline V gene (reference sequence). The CDR3 has 13 amino acids.

The rearrangement links TRBV7-7 to TRBJ2-2, with D maybe TRBD2 (6 bases). This CDR3 region has 16 residues. V shed 5 bases and J shed 5 bases, with 18 bases lying between them. The germline CDR1 and CDR2 sequences are SSHAT and FNYEAQ (reference sequence). CDR3 protein: CASSQTPSGYTGELFF. The CDR3 DNA reads as TGTGCCAGCAGCCAAACCCCCAGCGGGTATACCGGGGAGCTGTTTTTT.

V and J are TRBV28 and TRBJ2-7; 7 bases match TRBD1. Germline loops: CDR1 MDHEN, CDR2 SYDVKM. J was trimmed by 0 bases and V by 5 bases; bases with no gene match: 4. This CDR3 has 14 residues. CDR3: CASSRDRDSYEQYF. CDR3 coding DNA: TGTGCCAGCAGTCGGGACAGAGACTCCTACGAGCAGTACTTC.

The chain recombines TRBV7-9 with TRBJ1-3, with D perhaps TRBD1 (5 bases). The CDR3 is made up of 17 amino acids. Trimming took 3 bases from V and 2 from J, leaving 17 bases between them. CDR1 and CDR2 (germline): SEHNR, FQNEAQ (reference sequence). As DNA, the CDR3 is TGTGCCAGCAGCTTGGAATGGGGGGGTTCGGCTGGAAACACCATATATTTT. It codes for CASSLEWGGSAGNTIYF.

This clone was detected only a few times. The chain employs TRBV5-1 and TRBJ2-7, with 8 nucleotides matching TRBD1. With V trimmed by 5 bases and J by 0 bases, 7 bases remained unmatched. The germline CDR1 and CDR2 sequences are SGHRS and YFSETQ. The CDR3 is 15 residues long. CDR3 in amino acids: CASRSGTGSSYEQYF. DNA of the CDR3: TGCGCCAGCAGATCGGGGACAGGAAGCTCCTACGAGCAGTACTTC. Full variable domain (rest looked up from reference TRBV5-1 and TRBJ2-7): KAGVTQTPRYLIKTRGQQVTLSCSPISGHRSVSWYQQTPGQGLQFLFEYFSETQRNKGNFPGRFSGRQFSNSRSEMNVSTLELGDSALYLCASRSGTGSSYEQYFGPGTRLTVT.

The sample holds one count of this clone. The rearrangement joins TRBV15 to TRBJ1-3; 9 bases fit TRBD1. There are 16 residues in the CDR3. V was pared by 5 bases and J by 8 bases, with 13 bases of the junction left unmatched. The germline V gene encodes CDR1 LNHNV and CDR2 YYDKDF (reference sequence). Here the CDR3 DNA reads TGTGCCACCAGCTTACGACCGGGACAGGGTCCGGACACCATATATTTT. Protein: CATSLRPGQGPDTIYF.

This clone appeared a few times. This sequence joins TRBV30 and TRBJ2-7, with 7 bases aligning to TRBD1. The CDR3 length is 15 residues. The V and J ends lost 4 bases and 7 bases, in that order; junction bases with no gene match: 16. Per the germline V gene, CDR1 is GTSNPN and CDR2 is SVGIG (reference sequence). The CDR3 bases are TGTGCCTGGAAAGGGGGCGCAAGGCAGGGTTGGGAGCAGTACTTC. Translating it yields CAWKGGARQGWEQYF.

This clone has just a few counts. The V and J genes are TRBV5-6 and TRBJ2-7; 9 bases match TRBD2. CDR1 and CDR2 (germline): SGHDT, YYEEEE. The CDR3 contains 16 residues. With V trimmed by 1 base and J by 4 bases, 9 bases remained unmatched. The CDR3 reads CASSLFSAGGSYEQYF. CDR3 DNA: TGTGCCAGCAGCTTGTTTAGTGCGGGAGGGAGTTACGAGCAGTACTTC.

The chain recombines TRBV7-9 with TRBJ1-2, with 10 positions matching TRBD1. Germline V gene sequence: CDR1 SEHNR, CDR2 FQNEAQ (reference sequence). The CDR3 length is 17 residues. The ends lost 5 bases at V and 5 bases at J; junction bases unmatched: 14. For the CDR3, the DNA is TGTGCCAGCAGCCCGAGGGGGCCGGGACAGGGGATTTATGGCTACACCTTC. This encodes CASSPRGPGQGIYGYTF.

The chain joins TRBV11-1 to TRBJ1-1; 8 bases fit TRBD1. The germline V gene has CDR1 SGHAT and CDR2 FQDESV (reference sequence). The CDR3 is 15 amino acids. The V and J ends lost 1 base and 4 bases, in that order; junction bases with no gene match: 5. CDR3 nucleotide sequence: TGTGCCAGCAGCTTAGAGCTACAGGGGGTCACTGAAGCTTTCTTT. Residues: CASSLELQGVTEAFF. Filled out from reference TRBV11-1 and TRBJ1-1, the complete variable domain reads EAEVAQSPRYKITEKSQAVAFWCDPISGHATLYWYRQILGQGPELLVQFQDESVVDDSQLPKDRFSAERLKGVDSTLKIQPAELGDSAMYLCASSLELQGVTEAFFGQGTRLTVV.

The chain couples TRBV18 to TRBJ2-7; 9 bases line up with TRBD1. The CDR3 consists of 13 residues. CDR1 is KGHSH, CDR2 LQKENI, per germline. V gave up 3 bases and J gave up 5 bases; unmatched junction bases: 2. Here the CDR3 reads CASSPTGGHEQYF. In nucleotides, the CDR3 is TGTGCCAGCTCACCCACAGGGGGCCACGAGCAGTACTTC.

This chain links TRBV21-1 with TRBJ2-7; the D segment call TRBD1 is taken from the table without a DNA check. TRBV21-1 is reported as a pseudogene. The CDR3 has 19 residues. Here the CDR3 reads CASSATGQERTRGSYEQYF. CDR3 sequence (DNA): TGTGCCAGCAGCGCCACGGGACAGGAGAGGACTAGAGGTTCCTACGAGCAGTACTTC.

This chain's CDR3 is CASSSRTGGWHGYTF. The DNA for the CDR3 is TGTGCCAGCAGTTCTAGGACAGGGGGGTGGCATGGCTACACCTTC. V is TRBV7-2 and J is TRBJ1-2; 10 bases agree with TRBD1. Germline CDR1 reads SGHTA; CDR2 reads FQGNSA. The length of the CDR3 is 15 residues. V shed 6 bases, J shed 6 bases, and the junction held 10 bases outside the gene matches.

Comment on this clone: Sequence at one end of the junction differs from germline and may be a read error. The gene calls are TRBV7-6 and TRBJ2-3; TRBD2 matches 8 bases. Germline assignment: CDR1 SGHVS and CDR2 FNYEAQ. There are 15 residues in the CDR3. CDR3 amino acids: CASSLAGGRTDTQYF. In DNA, the CDR3 is TGTGCCAGCAGCCTAGCGGGCGGGAGGACAGATACGCAGTATTTT.

V is TRBV5-1 and J is TRBJ2-7; 12 bases align to TRBD1. This CDR3 has 15 amino acids. From germline, CDR1 is SGHRS and CDR2 YFSETQ. V was pared by 4 bases and J by 7 bases, with 9 bases of the junction left unmatched. CDR3 sequence reads: CASSRPGQGAEEQYF. Here the CDR3 DNA reads TGCGCCAGCAGCCGCCCGGGACAGGGGGCGGAAGAGCAGTACTTC.

Only one count was recorded for this clone. The rearrangement links TRBV18 to TRBJ1-1; 8 positions agree with TRBD1. The CDR3 extends over 16 amino acids. The germline CDR1 and CDR2 sequences are KGHSH and LQKENI. The V and J ends lost 4 bases and 2 bases, in that order; junction bases with no gene match: 9. DNA of the CDR3: TGTGCCAGCTCACTGGCATTGGACAGGGATAACACTGAAGCTTTCTTT. Protein: CASSLALDRDNTEAFF.

V gene TRBV19 combines with J gene TRBJ2-7, with D possibly TRBD2 on 5 matching bases. The CDR3 is 14 amino acids. The germline gives CDR1 LNHDA, CDR2 SQIVND (reference sequence). V lost 7 bases, J lost 2 bases, and 15 bases lay in between. The CDR3 DNA reads TGTGCCAGTACTGACTCGATCGGGACCTACGAGCAGTACTTC. This translates into CASTDSIGTYEQYF.

This chain links TRBV6-6 with TRBJ1-2, with a possible D match to TRBD1 (6 bases). CDR1 and CDR2 (germline): MNHNY, SVGAGI (reference sequence). Trimming shortened V by 6 bases and J by 11 bases, and 25 bases separated the two germline ends. The length of the CDR3 is 15 residues. This CDR3 reads CASSPWGGLLEGYTF. DNA of the CDR3: TGTGCCAGCAGCCCGTGGGGGGGGCTTTTAGAAGGGTACACCTTC.

The V gene is TRBV7-8, the J gene TRBJ1-2; D possibly corresponds to TRBD1 (6 bases). CDR3 size: 13 residues. Germline CDR1 reads SGHVS; CDR2 reads FQNEAQ. V dropped 5 bases and J dropped 4 bases, with 11 bases sitting between them. Written as DNA, the CDR3 is TGTGCCAGCAGCGCCGACAGGTCCTATGGCTACACCTTC. Amino acids: CASSADRSYGYTF.

In its sample, this clone was seen a few times. The chain joins TRBV4-1 to TRBJ1-3; D uncertain. CDR3 length: 15 residues. Germline V gives CDR1 MGHRA, CDR2 YSYEKL. V was shortened by 0 bases and J by 0 bases, with 6 bases between the two germline ends. The DNA of the CDR3 is TGCGCCAGCAGCCAAGACGCAGTCTCTGGAAACACCATATATTTT. This translates into CASSQDAVSGNTIYF.

The J gene is TRBJ1-2, the V gene TRBV19, with 9 bases aligning to TRBD1. The CDR3 length is 11 residues. CDR1 and CDR2 (germline): LNHDA, SQIVND (reference sequence). The ends lost 8 bases at V and 8 bases at J; junction bases unmatched: 3. The DNA for the CDR3 is TGTGCCAGTGGGGGACAGGGCGGCTACACCTTC. It specifies CASGGQGGYTF.

This clone has only a few counts. The chain has TRBV5-1 and TRBJ1-1; 7 bases align to TRBD1. Germline CDR1 is SGHRS and CDR2 is YFSETQ. The CDR3 consists of 17 residues. Germline trimming cut 0 bases from V and 4 bases from J; bases unmatched to any gene: 12. CDR3 nucleotides: TGCGCCAGCAGCTTGGCTTTACAGGGGAACCTGGGCACTGAAGCTTTCTTT. It is translated as CASSLALQGNLGTEAFF.

With regard to this clone: Other nucleotide sequences from this sample produce the same CDR3. The chain is built from TRBV27 and TRBJ2-7; possibly TRBD1 for D (6 bases). This CDR3 contains 14 residues. CDR1 and CDR2 from the germline V gene are MNHEY and SMNVEV (reference sequence). V lost 3 bases and J lost 3, with 12 bases in between. The CDR3 coding sequence is TGTGCCAGCAGTTTGGGCCAAGGGGGCTACGAGCAGTACTTC. This translates into CASSLGQGGYEQYF.

This chain uses TRBV15 with TRBJ1-3; TRBD1 matches 8 bases. This CDR3 is 16 amino acids long. Losses at the gene ends were 0 bases for V and 3 bases for J; bases not matched to a gene: 4. The germline CDR1 and CDR2 sequences are LNHNV and YYDKDF (reference sequence). In DNA, the CDR3 is TGTGCCACCAGCAGAGAACAGACAGGGGTTGGAAACACCATATATTTT. This gives the protein CATSREQTGVGNTIYF. Looking up the rest from reference TRBV15 and TRBJ1-3 gives the full variable domain: DAMVIQNPRYQVTQFGKPVTLSCSQTLNHNVMYWYQQKSSQAPKLLFHYYDKDFNNEADTPDNFQSRRPNTSFCFLDIRSPGLGDTAMYLCATSREQTGVGNTIYFGEGSWLTVV.

The chain employs TRBV7-2 and TRBJ2-7, with D maybe TRBD2 (6 bases). V was cut by 7 bases and J by 0 bases, with 13 bases left in between. The germline V gene has CDR1 SGHTA and CDR2 FQGNSA. There are 14 residues in the CDR3. CDR3 in amino acids: CASTGEAGSYEQYF. DNA of the CDR3: TGTGCCAGCACGGGTGAAGCGGGCTCCTACGAGCAGTACTTC.

This chain uses TRBV6-6 with TRBJ1-5; D gene unclear. The CDR3 is made up of 14 amino acids. Germline V CDR1 and CDR2: MNHNY, SVGAGI (reference sequence). Trimming took 6 bases from V and 6 from J, leaving 15 bases between them. In nucleotides, the CDR3 is TGTGCCAGCAGCCCCGGCGGGTTAGGTCAGCCCCAGCATTTT. Amino acid sequence: CASSPGGLGQPQHF.

This rearrangement joins TRBV28 to TRBJ2-7, with D tentatively TRBD1 (7 bases). The CDR3 has 13 residues. CDR1 and CDR2 (germline): MDHEN, SYDVKM. Trimming left V 4 bases short and J 6 bases short, with 13 bases between. The CDR3 DNA follows: TGTGCCAGCAGTTCGCCAGGGGGGTCCGAGCAGTACTTC. It translates to CASSSPGGSEQYF.

J is TRBJ2-1 and V is TRBV29-1, with 7 bases that match TRBD1. The CDR3 length is 16 residues. With 1 base clipped from V and 9 bases from J, the junction kept 15 bases outside the gene matches. Germline V gives CDR1 SQVTM, CDR2 ANQGSEA. CDR3 in DNA: TGCAGCGTTGAAGTACCGGACAGGTTATCGGATAGTGAGCAGTTCTTC. This codes for CSVEVPDRLSDSEQFF.

V is TRBV27 and J is TRBJ1-1; 9 positions agree with TRBD1. The CDR3 extends over 17 amino acids. Germline V lookup: CDR1 MNHEY, CDR2 SMNVEV (reference sequence). V gave up 7 bases and J gave up 1 base; unmatched junction bases: 13. CDR3 DNA sequence: TGTGCCAGCAACTCGAACAGGGGGCTCCTGCGGAACACTGAAGCTTTCTTT. Translating it yields CASNSNRGLLRNTEAFF.

In this sample, this clone turned up a few times. The chain joins TRBV10-1 to TRBJ2-5; 9 bases are shared with TRBD2. Trimming removed 7 bases from V and 5 bases from J; junction bases left unmatched: 32. This CDR3 is built from 22 residues. CDR1 WNHNN and CDR2 SYGVQD come from the germline V gene (reference sequence). CDR3 amino acids: CASIGAGGPSVFPGSPCETQYF. The CDR3 DNA is TGCGCCAGCATTGGGGCGGGAGGGCCCTCGGTGTTTCCGGGTAGTCCATGCGAGACCCAGTACTTC.

The chain is built from TRBV28 and TRBJ1-5, with no clear D. V was shortened by 7 bases and J by 2 bases, with 6 bases between the two germline ends. Germline V gene sequence: CDR1 MDHEN, CDR2 SYDVKM. This CDR3 is 12 amino acids long. The CDR3 bases are TGTGCCAGCATTTCAGGCAATCAGCCCCAGCATTTT. Its translation: CASISGNQPQHF.

J is TRBJ2-5 and V is TRBV13; no firm D call. Trimming cost V 8 bases and J 5 bases, with 6 bases left between them. This CDR3 region has 10 residues. In germline, CDR1 is PRHDT, CDR2 FYEKMQ (reference sequence). CDR3 amino acids: CASRRETQYF. The CDR3 DNA reads as TGTGCCAGCCGGCGGGAGACCCAGTACTTC.